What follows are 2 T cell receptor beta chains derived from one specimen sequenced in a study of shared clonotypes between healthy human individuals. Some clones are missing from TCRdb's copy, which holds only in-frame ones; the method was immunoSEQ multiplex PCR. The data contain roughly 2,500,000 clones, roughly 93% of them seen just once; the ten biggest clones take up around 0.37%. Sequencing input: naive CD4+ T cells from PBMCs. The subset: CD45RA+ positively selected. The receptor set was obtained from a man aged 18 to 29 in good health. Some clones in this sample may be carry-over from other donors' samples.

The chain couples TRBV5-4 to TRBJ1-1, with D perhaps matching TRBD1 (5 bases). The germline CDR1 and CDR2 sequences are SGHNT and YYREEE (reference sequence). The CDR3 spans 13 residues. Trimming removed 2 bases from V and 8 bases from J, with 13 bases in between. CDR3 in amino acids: CASSLPGPREAFF. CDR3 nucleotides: TGTGCCAGCAGCTTACCGGGACCGCGGGAAGCTTTCTTT.

The CDR3 DNA is TGCGCCAGCAGCTTTTTTATAGCTAACTATGGCTACACCTTC. It is translated as CASSFFIANYGYTF. The chain recombines TRBV5-1 with TRBJ1-2, with D unresolved. V was clipped by 2 bases and J by 0 bases, with 8 bases between them. Germline assignment: CDR1 SGHRS and CDR2 YFSETQ. This CDR3 has 14 residues.